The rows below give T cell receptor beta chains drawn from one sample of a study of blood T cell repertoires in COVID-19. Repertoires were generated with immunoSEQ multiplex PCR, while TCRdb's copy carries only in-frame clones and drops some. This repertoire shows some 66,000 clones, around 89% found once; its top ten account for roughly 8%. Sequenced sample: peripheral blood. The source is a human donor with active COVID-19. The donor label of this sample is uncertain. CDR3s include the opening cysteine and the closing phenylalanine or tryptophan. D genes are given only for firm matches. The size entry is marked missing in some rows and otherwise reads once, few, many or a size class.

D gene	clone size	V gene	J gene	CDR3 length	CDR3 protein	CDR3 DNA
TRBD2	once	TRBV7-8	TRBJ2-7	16	CASSFPFRGSSYEQYF	TGTGCCAGCAGCTTCCCTTTTCGCGGGAGCTCCTACGAGCAGTACTTC
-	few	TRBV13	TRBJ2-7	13	CASSSREHHEQYF	TGTGCCAGCAGCTCCCGGGAGCACCACGAGCAGTACTTC
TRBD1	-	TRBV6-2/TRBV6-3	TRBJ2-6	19	CASSWNSGTGTSGANVLTF	TGTGCCAGCAGTTGGAACTCCGGGACAGGGACCTCTGGGGCCAACGTCCTGACTTTC
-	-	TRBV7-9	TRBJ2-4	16	CASSPVGVLAKNIQYF	TGTGCCAGCAGCCCCGTAGGGGTTTTAGCCAAAAACATTCAGTACTTC
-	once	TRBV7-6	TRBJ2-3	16	CASSLVGQGGTDTQYF	TGTGCCAGCAGCTTAGTAGGTCAGGGCGGCACAGATACGCAGTATTTT
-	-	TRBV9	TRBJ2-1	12	CASSPPDNEQFF	TGTGCCAGCAGCCCCCCCGACAATGAGCAGTTCTTC
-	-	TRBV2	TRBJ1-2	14	CASSESEVAYGYTF	TGTGCCAGCAGTGAAAGCGAGGTGGCCTATGGCTACACCTTC
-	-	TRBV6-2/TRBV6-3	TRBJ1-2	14	CASSLSRVNYGYTF	TGTGCCAGCAGCCTCTCGAGGGTAAACTATGGCTACACCTTC
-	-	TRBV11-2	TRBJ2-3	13	CASSLDVRDTQYF	TGTGCCAGCAGCTTAGACGTCAGAGATACGCAGTATTTT
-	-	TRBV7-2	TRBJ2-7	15	CASSSPGQSPYEQYF	TGTGCCAGCAGTTCCCCGGGACAAAGTCCCTACGAGCAGTACTTC
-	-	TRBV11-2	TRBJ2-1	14	CASSLVSGSNEQFF	TGTGCCAGCAGCTTAGTATCAGGGTCCAATGAGCAGTTCTTC
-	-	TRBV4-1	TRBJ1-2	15	CASSQGQEVGYGYTF	TGCGCCAGCAGCCAAGGACAGGAGGTAGGGTATGGCTACACCTTC
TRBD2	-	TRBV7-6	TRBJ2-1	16	CASSLVASGRADEQFF	TGTGCCAGCAGCTTAGTGGCTAGCGGGAGGGCCGATGAGCAGTTCTTC
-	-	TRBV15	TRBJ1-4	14	CATSARGGDEELFF	TGTGCCACCAGCGCCAGAGGGGGAGATGAAGAACTGTTTTTT
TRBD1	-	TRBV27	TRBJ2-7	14	CASSLGTGAYEQYF	TGTGCCAGCAGTTTAGGGACAGGGGCCTACGAGCAGTACTTC
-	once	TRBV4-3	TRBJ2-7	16	CASSQVRQSPSYEQYF	TGCGCCAGCAGCCAAGTCAGGCAGAGCCCTTCCTACGAGCAGTACTTC
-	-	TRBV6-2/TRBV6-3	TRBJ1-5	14	CASSYSERGQPQHF	TGTGCCAGCAGTTACTCCGAAAGGGGTCAGCCCCAGCATTTT
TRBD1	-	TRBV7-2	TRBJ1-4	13	CASKTGVNEKLFF	TGTGCCAGTAAGACAGGGGTTAATGAAAAACTGTTTTTT
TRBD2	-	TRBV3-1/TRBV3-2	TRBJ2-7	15	CASTPGAGGDYEQYF	TGTGCCAGCACCCCCGGCGCGGGGGGGGACTACGAGCAGTACTTC
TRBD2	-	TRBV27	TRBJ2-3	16	CASSLSSTGGTAPQYF	TGTGCCAGCAGTTTATCCTCTACGGGAGGAACAGCTCCGCAGTATTTT
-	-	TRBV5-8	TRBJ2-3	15	CAIVIAAYVADTQYF	TGTGCCATCGTGATAGCGGCCTATGTGGCAGATACGCAGTATTTT
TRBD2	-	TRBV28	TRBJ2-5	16	CASSLKGGRAQETQYF	TGTGCCAGCAGTTTAAAGGGCGGGAGGGCCCAAGAGACCCAGTACTTC
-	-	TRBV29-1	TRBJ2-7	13	CSVERQGSYEQYF	TGCAGCGTTGAGCGGCAGGGCTCCTACGAGCAGTACTTC
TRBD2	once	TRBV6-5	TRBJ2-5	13	CASRAGGRETQYF	TGTGCCAGCAGAGCGGGAGGACGGGAGACCCAGTACTTC
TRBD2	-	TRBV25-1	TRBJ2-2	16	CASSEGLAKNTGELFF	TGTGCCAGCAGTGAAGGACTAGCGAAGAACACCGGGGAGCTGTTTTTT
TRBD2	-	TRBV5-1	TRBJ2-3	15	CASSFRAGAGDTQYF	TGCGCCAGCAGCTTCCGAGCGGGGGCGGGAGATACGCAGTATTTT